This TCR beta chain was sequenced in a study of blood T cell repertoires in COVID-19. The overall study: Spain, Italy and the United States supplied samples that represented acute and convalescent COVID-19.

Enrollment of patients from Seattle took place during active infection, with longitudinal follow-up. Original data processing: Amplified reference gene primers provided the basis for estimating nucleated cell counts. TCRdb's copy holds only in-frame clones and misses some; the assay was immunoSEQ multiplex PCR. D and trimming come from the DNA, and the V and J calls and clone size come from that table. The data show around 210,000 clones, with 85% seen just once and approximately 5.1% held by the top ten. The germline V gene has CDR1 SNHLY and CDR2 FYNNEI. The CDR3 runs 14 residues. V gave up 7 bases and J gave up 0 bases, with 10 bases separating them.

The source is a man aged 50-60 years with COVID-19, enrolled during active disease. The rearrangement joins TRBV2 to TRBJ2-1; D is undetermined. Sequencing input: peripheral blood. The CDR3 DNA sequence: TGTGCCAGCAAGCCCCGAACCTCCTACAATGAGCAGTTCTTC. As protein: CASKPRTSYNEQFF.